Presented here are 22 T cell receptor beta chains from one specimen sequenced in a study of blood T cell repertoires in COVID-19. TCRdb's table, derived via immunoSEQ multiplex PCR, lists solely in-frame clones and lacks some. In the table there are about 240,000 clones, about 87% of which are singletons. Source material: peripheral blood. Receptors were obtained from a woman aged 70-85 years with active or convalescent COVID-19.

This clone was recorded at least ten times. Other DNA sequences in this specimen translate into the identical CDR3. The rearrangement uses TRBV7-9 and TRBJ2-1; a possible D gene is TRBD1 (5 bases). Germline V gene lookup returns CDR1 SEHNR and CDR2 FQNEAQ (reference sequence). This CDR3 is built from 14 residues. The V and J ends lost 3 bases and 4 bases respectively, with 10 bases between them. The CDR3 sequence is CASSLEGAYNEQFF. In DNA form, the CDR3 reads TGTGCCAGCAGCTTGGAAGGGGCGTACAATGAGCAGTTCTTC.

The chain carries TRBV6-5 and TRBJ1-2; D is unresolved. With 0 bases removed from V and 3 bases from J, the gap between germline ends came to 5 bases. CDR1 and CDR2 from the germline V gene are MNHEY and SVGAGI. This CDR3 region has 13 residues. The CDR3 DNA reads as TGTGCCAGCAGTTACTCGAGGTACTATGGCTACACCTTC. It translates to CASSYSRYYGYTF.

The chain has TRBV10-3 and TRBJ2-7; 8 bases fit TRBD2. Trimming at V came to 4 bases and at J to 6 bases, leaving 14 bases not matched to a gene. The CDR3 consists of 16 residues. The V gene's germline CDR1 is ENHRY and CDR2 SYGVKD. The CDR3 here is CAISAAGGLSLGEQYF. The CDR3 DNA reads as TGTGCCATCAGTGCGGCGGGGGGCCTCTCCCTTGGCGAGCAGTACTTC.

V gene TRBV6-5 combines with J gene TRBJ1-1; possible D gene TRBD1, 6 bases. The V gene lost 5 bases and the J gene lost 4 bases, with 14 bases spanning the gap. The CDR3 consists of 14 residues. CDR1 is MNHEY and CDR2 is SVGAGI in the germline V gene. CDR3 loop: CASSPYRVGTEAFF. CDR3 bases: TGTGCCAGCAGTCCGTACAGGGTGGGCACTGAAGCTTTCTTT.

The CDR3 coding sequence is TGTGCCAGCAGCCTCAGCGGGGGGCCCTCCTACGAGCAGTACTTC. As protein: CASSLSGGPSYEQYF. The chain is built from TRBV7-3 and TRBJ2-7; 9 nucleotides align to TRBD2. The CDR3 runs to 15 residues. From germline, CDR1 is SGHTA and CDR2 FQGTGA. J gave up 0 bases and V 5 bases, and 5 bases lay outside the gene matches.

CDR3 residues: CSVGHREEKLFF. As DNA, the CDR3 is TGCAGCGTTGGACACAGAGAGGAAAAACTGTTTTTT. The rearrangement joins TRBV29-1 to TRBJ1-4, with unresolved D. The V gene lost 4 bases and the J gene lost 8 bases, with 11 bases spanning the gap. This CDR3 is built from 12 residues. CDR1 SQVTM and CDR2 ANQGSEA come from the germline V gene.

The V call is TRBV5-1, the J call TRBJ2-1, with TRBD2 identical over 15 bases. Germline CDR1 is SGHRS and CDR2 is YFSETQ. This CDR3 comprises 21 residues. V gave up 5 bases and J gave up 5 bases; unmatched junction bases: 20. The CDR3, as DNA: TGCGCCAGCAGTTTTGGCGTGGGTTCCGGGACTAGCGGGGGGCTGAACAATGAGCAGTTCTTC. Its translation is CASSFGVGSGTSGGLNNEQFF.

V gene TRBV10-1 combines with J gene TRBJ2-1; a possible D gene is TRBD2 (5 bases). This CDR3 contains 15 residues. V lost 3 bases and J 9 bases, leaving 18 bases between the germline ends. Per germline, CDR1 WNHNN and CDR2 SYGVQD (reference sequence). The DNA for the CDR3 is TGCGCCAGCAGTGAAATTCGGGGTGGGAAAGGTGAGCAGTTCTTC. This codes for CASSEIRGGKGEQFF.

This clone was found once. In nucleotides, the CDR3 is TGTGCCAGCAGCTTGTGGGGACAGGGGGCATATGAGCAGTTCTTC. Protein: CASSLWGQGAYEQFF. V is TRBV5-8 and J is TRBJ2-1, with 12 bases identical to TRBD1. Looked up from germline, CDR1 is SGHTS and CDR2 is YDEGEE. The length of the CDR3 is 15 residues. The trim removed 1 base at V and 8 bases at J, leaving 4 bases unmatched.

The chain recombines TRBV19 with TRBJ2-7; 8 nucleotides match TRBD1. Germline trimming cut 9 bases from V and 6 bases from J; bases unmatched to any gene: 13. CDR1 LNHDA and CDR2 SQIVND come from the germline V gene (reference sequence). This CDR3 is 14 amino acids long. CDR3 protein: CASRSVDRASEQYF. The CDR3 DNA reads TGTGCCAGCCGGTCCGTGGACAGGGCCTCCGAGCAGTACTTC.

CDR3 DNA: TGTGCCAGTAGTTGGACAGGCAACACTGAAGCTTTCTTT. This translates into CASSWTGNTEAFF. V and J are TRBV19 and TRBJ1-1; 7 bases fit TRBD1. After removal of 5 bases from V and 2 bases from J, the junction contained 2 bases not matched to a gene. The CDR3 runs 13 residues. CDR1 and CDR2 (germline): LNHDA, SQIVND (reference sequence).

V is TRBV2 and J is TRBJ2-7; 11 bases align to TRBD1. V was clipped by 4 bases and J by 5 bases; unmatched bases: 4. Germline CDR1 and CDR2: SNHLY and FYNNEI. This CDR3 contains 14 residues. The CDR3 bases are TGTGCCAGCAGTGCGGACAGGGGGCGCGACGAGCAGTACTTC. Translated: CASSADRGRDEQYF.

This clone was seen more than once but under ten times. The chain employs TRBV2 and TRBJ1-4; D unresolved. The CDR3 covers 13 residues. The V end was cut by 7 bases, the J end by 7 bases, with 13 bases between. Germline V gene lookup returns CDR1 SNHLY and CDR2 FYNNEI. The CDR3 is CASNFKAGEKLFF. CDR3 nucleotide sequence: TGTGCCAGCAACTTCAAGGCGGGTGAAAAACTGTTTTTT.

This chain joins TRBV12-3 or TRBV12-4 and TRBJ1-2; TRBD1 aligns across 9 bases. The CDR3 sequence is 13 residues long. The V gene end was trimmed by 5 bases and the J gene end by 3 bases; junction bases not matched to a gene: 1. The CDR3 DNA reads as TGTGCCAGCAGTGGGGACAGGGACTATGGCTACACCTTC. This codes for CASSGDRDYGYTF.

The CDR3 is CASSRQNSYGYTF. DNA of the CDR3: TGTGCCAGCAGTCGACAGAACTCCTATGGCTACACCTTC. The genes are TRBV6-5 and TRBJ1-2, with a possible D match to TRBD1 (5 bases). Germline V lookup: CDR1 MNHEY, CDR2 SVGAGI. V dropped 5 bases and J dropped 4 bases, with 11 bases sitting between them. The CDR3 is 13 amino acids.

The chain employs TRBV10-3 and TRBJ2-5, with D tentatively TRBD1 (6 bases). CDR3 length: 12 residues. V shed 3 bases and J shed 7 bases, with 9 bases lying between them. Germline V gene data show CDR1 as ENHRY and CDR2 as SYGVKD. This CDR3 is CAISDDRSTQYF. The CDR3 nucleotides read TGTGCCATCAGTGATGACAGGTCGACCCAGTACTTC.

This clone came up a few times. The CDR3 here is CASSQPGRPDTEAFF. CDR3 in DNA: TGTGCCAGCAGCCAGCCAGGGCGCCCTGACACTGAAGCTTTCTTT. The rearrangement joins TRBV7-3 to TRBJ1-1; D might be TRBD1 (5 bases). Trimming left V 5 bases short and J 3 bases short, with 16 bases between. The CDR3 has 15 residues. Germline V gene data show CDR1 as SGHTA and CDR2 as FQGTGA.

This clone was seen a single time. This chain connects TRBV6-2 or TRBV6-3 to TRBJ1-5; a weak D match, TRBD1 (5 bases). The germline CDR1 and CDR2 sequences are MNHEY and SVGEGT. The germline V and J ends were trimmed by 6 bases and 2 bases, with 17 bases remaining between them. The CDR3 is 16 residues long. In nucleotides, the CDR3 is TGTGCCAGCAGCGGACGGGGGGTTCCGCGCAATCAGCCCCAGCATTTT. Amino acid sequence: CASSGRGVPRNQPQHF.

Remarks on this clone: The junction shows a germline mismatch at one end, possibly a read error. CDR3 protein: CAKGVGETQYF. The CDR3 DNA follows: TGTGCGAAGGGGGTGGGGGAGACCCAGTACTTC. This chain connects TRBV20-1 to TRBJ2-5; perhaps TRBD1 as D (6 bases). The CDR3 totals 11 residues. From germline, CDR1 is DFQATT and CDR2 SNEGSKA (reference sequence).

The rearrangement joins TRBV6-2 or TRBV6-3 to TRBJ1-5; D gene uncertain. Germline assignment: CDR1 MNHEY and CDR2 SVGEGT. V lost 2 bases and J 7 bases, leaving 15 bases between the germline ends. The CDR3 loop spans 15 amino acids. CDR3 bases: TGTGCCAGCAGTTACCGACCGCAAGCCAGGCAGCCCCAGCATTTT. Residues: CASSYRPQARQPQHF.

The CDR3 sequence: CASSSLERGANEKLFF. The CDR3 bases are TGTGCCAGCAGTTCATTGGAGAGAGGAGCTAATGAAAAACTGTTTTTT. V and J are TRBV6-2 or TRBV6-3 and TRBJ1-4; D not certain. Per the germline V gene, CDR1 is MNHEY and CDR2 is SVGEGT. V was cut by 4 bases and J by 3 bases, with 15 bases left in between. The CDR3 spans 16 residues.

The rearrangement joins TRBV6-4 to TRBJ1-5, with 9 bases aligning to TRBD1. CDR1 and CDR2 (germline): MRHNA, SNTAGT. The ends lost 5 bases at V and 7 bases at J; junction bases unmatched: 3. This CDR3 has 13 amino acids. CDR3 residues: CASSRDRDQPQHF. The CDR3 nucleotides read TGTGCCAGCAGTAGGGACAGGGACCAGCCCCAGCATTTT.